The 12 T cell receptor beta chains given below trace back to one sample, sequenced in a study of T cell responses to AZD1222 COVID-19 vaccine. The protocol was immunoSEQ multiplex PCR, while the TCRdb copy is restricted to in-frame clones and leaves out a portion. The repertoire consists of some 81,000 clones, with about 90% occurring once and the leading ten covering 11%. Sequenced here: peripheral blood, sampled 28 days after the second AZD1222 dose. These receptors all come from an adult who received the AZD1222 COVID-19 vaccine.

The V gene is TRBV5-4, the J gene TRBJ1-1, with 7 positions matching TRBD1. V shed 3 bases, J shed 2 bases, and the junction held 4 bases outside the gene matches. This CDR3 comprises 14 residues. Germline V CDR1 and CDR2: SGHNT, YYREEE (reference sequence). CDR3 nucleotide sequence: TGTGCCAGCAGCTCGACAGGGCTCAACACTGAAGCTTTCTTT. It is translated as CASSSTGLNTEAFF. Full variable domain (outside the CDR3, taken from reference TRBV5-4 and TRBJ1-1): ETGVTQSPTHLIKTRGQQVTLRCSSQSGHNTVSWYQQALGQGPQFIFQYYREEENGRGNFPPRFSGLQFPNYSSELNVNALELDDSALYLCASSSTGLNTEAFFGQGTRLTVV.

This clone was seen a handful of times. V usage is TRBV7-9 and J usage is TRBJ2-5, with a weak D call TRBD1 (6 bases). Trimming removed 5 bases from V and 3 bases from J, with 10 bases in between. The CDR3 loop spans 13 amino acids. Germline V gene sequence: CDR1 SEHNR, CDR2 FQNEAQ (reference sequence). CDR3 loop: CASSRTVEETQYF. The CDR3 DNA is TGTGCCAGCAGCCGGACAGTTGAAGAGACCCAGTACTTC.

The chain uses TRBV18 and TRBJ1-3; no clear D. The CDR3 spans 13 residues. Trimming shortened V by 10 bases and J by 1 base, and 11 bases separated the two germline ends. Germline CDR1 KGHSH, CDR2 LQKENI. This CDR3 is CAIRWGSGNTIYF. The CDR3 coding sequence is TGTGCCATCAGATGGGGATCTGGAAACACCATATATTTT. The variable domain in full, completed from reference TRBV18 and TRBJ1-3, reads NAGVMQNPRHLVRRRGQEARLRCSPMKGHSHVYWYRQLPEEGLKFMVYLQKENIIDESGMPKERFSAEFPKEGPSILRIQQVVRGDSAAYFCAIRWGSGNTIYFGEGSWLTVV.

This chain joins TRBV9 and TRBJ1-2; D not resolved. V lost 0 bases and J 4 bases, leaving 7 bases between the germline ends. There are 13 residues in the CDR3. Germline assignment: CDR1 SGDLS and CDR2 YYNGEE. CDR3 DNA: TGTGCCAGCAGCGTAGACGACGCCTATGGCTACACCTTC. Encoded protein: CASSVDDAYGYTF.

The chain is built from TRBV2 and TRBJ1-3, with unresolved D. Germline V gives CDR1 SNHLY, CDR2 FYNNEI. V dropped 6 bases and J dropped 0 bases, with 9 bases sitting between them. This CDR3 spans 14 amino acids. This chain's CDR3 is CASRGQISGNTIYF. The CDR3 DNA reads TGTGCCAGCAGGGGTCAAATCTCTGGAAACACCATATATTTT.

The V call is TRBV9, the J call TRBJ2-1, with D possibly called TRBD1 or TRBD2 (5 bases each). Germline CDR1 and CDR2: SGDLS and YYNGEE. This CDR3 is built from 17 residues. V lost 2 bases to trimming and J lost 4 bases, with 19 bases between them. CDR3 in DNA: TGTGCCAGCAGCGTGGCCGAGGGGACCTCCTCATACAATGAGCAGTTCTTC. Translating gives CASSVAEGTSSYNEQFF.

V and J are TRBV18 and TRBJ2-6, with TRBD1 matching over 8 bases. V shed 3 bases and J 2 bases; nucleotides not matched to a gene: 3. The germline V gene has CDR1 KGHSH and CDR2 LQKENI. The CDR3 length is 16 residues. CDR3 coding DNA: TGTGCCAGCTCACCCTGGACAGGGACTGGGGCCAACGTCCTGACTTTC. Residues: CASSPWTGTGANVLTF.

This clone has only one observation. The gene calls are TRBV10-3 and TRBJ1-1, with 7 nucleotides matching TRBD1. Germline V gene lookup returns CDR1 ENHRY and CDR2 SYGVKD. Germline trimming cut 6 bases from V and 8 bases from J; bases unmatched to any gene: 15. The CDR3 has 15 amino acids. The CDR3 DNA reads as TGTGCCATCAGCGACCCCACCGGGACAGTCTCGGAAGCTTTCTTT. This codes for CAISDPTGTVSEAFF.

The chain couples TRBV9 to TRBJ2-1, with no clear D. Germline V gene lookup returns CDR1 SGDLS and CDR2 YYNGEE. The V end lost 0 bases, the J end lost 10 bases, and 8 bases lay between the germline ends. The CDR3 is 12 residues long. The DNA of the CDR3 is TGTGCCAGCAGCGTAGCTGACCAAGAGCAGTTCTTC. Translated, it gives CASSVADQEQFF.

This chain joins TRBV5-1 and TRBJ2-1, with 10 bases aligning to TRBD1. Germline loops: CDR1 SGHRS, CDR2 YFSETQ. V dropped 5 bases and J dropped 8; count of bases not matched to a gene: 7. The CDR3 runs 14 residues. CDR3 coding DNA: TGCGCCAGCAGACGGGACAGGGGCATCGATGAGCAGTTCTTC. Residues: CASRRDRGIDEQFF.

By sample share, this clone is medium-sized (0.01 to 0.1%). The V gene is TRBV19, the J gene TRBJ2-1; D is possibly TRBD1 (5 bases). Trimming cost V 3 bases and J 8 bases, with 14 bases left between them. The CDR3 totals 14 residues. CDR1 is LNHDA and CDR2 is SQIVND in the germline V gene (reference sequence). The CDR3 reads CASSIVGRRDEQFF. The CDR3 DNA is TGTGCCAGTAGTATCGTGGGGCGCAGAGATGAGCAGTTCTTC.

V is TRBV29-1 and J is TRBJ2-5; weak D call: TRBD1 (5 bases). Germline values: CDR1 SQVTM, CDR2 ANQGSEA. CDR3 size: 13 residues. V was cut by 4 bases and J by 5 bases, with 14 bases left in between. The CDR3 coding sequence is TGCAGCGTTGTAGAAGGGGTTGGGGAGACCCAGTACTTC. This translates into CSVVEGVGETQYF. Variable domain in full (rest from reference TRBV29-1 and TRBJ2-5): SAVISQKPSRDICQRGTSLTIQCQVDSQVTMMFWYRQQPGQSLTLIATANQGSEATYESGFVIDKFPISRPNLTFSTLTVSNMSPEDSSIYLCSVVEGVGETQYFGPGTRLLVL.